The 3 T cell receptor beta chains given below trace back to one sample, sequenced in a study of shared clonotypes between healthy human individuals. TCRdb's table, derived via immunoSEQ multiplex PCR, lists solely in-frame clones and lacks some. The sample gives some 2,000,000 clones, over 85% of which show up once; about 0.13% is in the top ten. The sample comprised naive CD4+ T cells sorted from blood. Subset reported: CD45RA+ positively selected. The receptors shown here come from a man aged 18 to 30 in good health.

The V gene is TRBV7-6, the J gene TRBJ2-5, with 15 bases that match TRBD2. The CDR3 runs 18 residues. Germline CDR1 reads SGHVS; CDR2 reads FNYEAQ. J gave up 4 bases and V 1 base, and 7 bases lay outside the gene matches. CDR3 nucleotide sequence: TGTGCCAGCAGCTTAGGGACTAGCGGGAGGGCCGACAGAGAGACCCAGTACTTC. Amino acids: CASSLGTSGRADRETQYF.

This chain uses TRBV7-8 with TRBJ2-7, with D maybe TRBD1 (6 bases). The germline V gene has CDR1 SGHVS and CDR2 FQNEAQ. Trimming removed 0 bases at V and 4 bases at J, with 7 bases between. This CDR3 contains 13 residues. This CDR3 is CASSLAQGYEQYF. The CDR3 nucleotides are TGTGCCAGCAGCTTAGCGCAGGGGTACGAGCAGTACTTC.

The chain links TRBV30 to TRBJ2-7; 8 bases align to TRBD1. In germline, CDR1 is GTSNPN, CDR2 SVGIG (reference sequence). The CDR3 extends over 14 amino acids. The trim removed 5 bases at V and 5 bases at J, leaving 11 bases unmatched. CDR3 region: CAWAVRGPPHEQYF. The CDR3 DNA sequence: TGTGCCTGGGCTGTCAGGGGGCCCCCTCACGAGCAGTACTTC.